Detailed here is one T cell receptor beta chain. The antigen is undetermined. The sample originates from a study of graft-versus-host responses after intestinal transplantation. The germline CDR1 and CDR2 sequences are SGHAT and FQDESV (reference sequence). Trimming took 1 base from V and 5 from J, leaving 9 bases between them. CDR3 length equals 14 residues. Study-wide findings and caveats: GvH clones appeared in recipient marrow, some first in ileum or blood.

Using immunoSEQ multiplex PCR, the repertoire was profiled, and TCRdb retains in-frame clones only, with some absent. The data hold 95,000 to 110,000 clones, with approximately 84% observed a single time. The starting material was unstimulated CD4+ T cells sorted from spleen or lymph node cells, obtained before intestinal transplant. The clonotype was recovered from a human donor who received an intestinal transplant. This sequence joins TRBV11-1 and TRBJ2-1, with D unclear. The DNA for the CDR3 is TGTGCCAGCAGCTTAGAGGCCGGCCACAATGAGCAGTTCTTC. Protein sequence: CASSLEAGHNEQFF.